This TCR beta chain was observed in a study of shared clonotypes between healthy human individuals (dated by TCRdb to 2018 to 2021). Regarding the study in general: The cohort comprised two women and three men aged 18 to 49 years. For each donor, CD4 naive and CD4 memory were each given three plates, CD8 naive was given two plates, and CD8 memory was given one plate. Leukapheresis yielded between about 0.9 and 10 billion PBMCs per donor. To estimate repertoire size and how much clonotype sharing occurs between individuals, the study deeply sequenced the blood TCR repertoires of five healthy adults. To increase sequencing depth and limit assay-specific biases, different laboratories used diverse techniques to prepare libraries and sequence TCR repertoires. Results and caveats for the whole study, not just this receptor: Compared with non-shared clonotypes, clonotypes shared by all four sorted-subset donors had higher generation probabilities. The small number of donors limited the genetic and exposure-history diversity represented. Incomplete sequencing was indicated by rarefaction of sorted-subset datasets, despite the large sequencing depth. Sampling was restricted to blood, and TCR repertoires in tissues likely differ from the TCR repertoires found in blood. Across a few donors, around 5% of naive CD4, approximately 4% of naive CD8, around 2.1% of memory CD4, and roughly 0.4% of memory CD8 clonotypes were shared. Naive subsets generally had larger estimated clonotype richness than memory subsets did. Pairwise subsampling indicated that sequencing depth was expected to affect the degree of clonotype sharing among donors.

From the germline V gene, CDR1 is SGHRS and CDR2 is YFSETQ. Measured from the cysteine to the phenylalanine, the CDR3 is 13 residues long. This entry keeps only the CDR3 DNA: 39 bases, framed from base 1. V loses 4 bases, J loses 2 bases, and the germline ends lie 7 bases apart. Using the deep immunoSEQ assay, multiplex PCR amplified TCR CDR3 regions from genomic DNA. For each cell subset, the extracted genomic DNA was distributed evenly across all wells of several immunoSEQ 96-well plates, and each plate served as one replicate. For sorted subsets, each replicate PCR was loaded with 200 ng genomic DNA, equivalent to 30,000 or so T cell genomes. Purified libraries were quantified with a Qubit 3.0 fluorometer, sized on a Bioanalyzer 2100, and re-quantified with the KAPA Library Quantification kit. Each immunoSEQ 96-well plate was sequenced on its own single-read 150-cycle Illumina NextSeq 550 flow cell. The paper's processing steps were these. The immunoSEQ output contained only junctional sequences without quality scores, so filtering could not match that applied to full-length reads. To assign V/J genes and CDR3, sequences were annotated using PyIR, a Python wrapper for IgBLAST v1.9, with IMGT germline references. Any read was removed if the V/J assignment was weak (E-value above 1e-6), the CDR3 was missing, or the read contained stop codons, out-of-frame junctions, or ambiguous translated residues. V3J clonotypes were defined as sequences sharing the same inferred V gene, J gene, and CDR3 amino acid sequence. The percentage overlap between two repertoires was calculated by dividing the number of shared unique clonotypes by the size of the smaller repertoire. Three approaches were used to assess repertoire richness: RTK rarefaction, the Chao1 estimator, and Recon v2.1 estimates of unobserved clonotypes. OLGA was used to compute generation probabilities for all TCRbeta clonotypes that the gDNA method yielded from a handful of donors. As stored in TCRdb, this immuneACCESS dataset retains in-frame rearrangements with V and J assigned. A fraction of the clones does not appear; measured against another copy, unresolved V genes explain less than half of the discrepancy, and the remainder lacks a known reason. That table supplies the V and J calls and clone size; D and trimming were determined from the DNA. The sample table contains a few million clones; only one count was recorded for 85% to 95% of them. The ten largest clonotypes hold around 1.7% of the sample.

CD8 naive samples were CD45RO-negative cells positively selected for CCR7, giving a CD45RA+CCR7+ population that excluded TemRA cells. Donors were healthy HIV-negative adults with no recently reported acute infections or vaccinations. Every donor was a Caucasian adult living in Nashville, Tennessee, USA. After blood collection by leukapheresis, PBMCs were isolated using Ficoll-Histopaque density gradient centrifugation and then cryopreserved in the vapor phase of liquid nitrogen. Analytical flow cytometry was used to check the purity and quantity of each magnetically sorted T cell population. Each sorted fraction had its genomic DNA isolated and then quantified by UV absorbance on a Nanodrop 2000c. As regards this clone: Its antigen has not been determined. Per-nucleotide qualities are absent, and no much larger clonotype sits a single base away.

The rearrangement joined TRBV5-1 to TRBJ2-1; a confident D gene designation cannot be given. The origin of this receptor is a man between 18 and 29 years old in good health. Some clones in this sample may be carry-over from other donors' samples. Sequenced material: naive CD8+ T cells from PBMCs. What this sample's cell subset or site label stands for: CD45RA+CCR7+. CDR3 loop: CASSQDTYNEQFF. Read as DNA, the sequence is TGCGCCAGCAGCCAGGATACCTACAATGAGCAGTTCTTC.